A single sample gave rise to the 25 T cell receptor beta chains below, sequenced in a study of blood T cell repertoires in COVID-19 (dated by TCRdb to about 2020). Library preparation was by the immunoSEQ multiplex PCR assay. The table was pulled from immuneACCESS by TCRdb, which kept in-frame rearrangements only. Such tables lose some clones; where checked, under half of the loss comes from unresolved V genes, and the rest has no known cause. The table for this sample lists 100,000 to 150,000 clones; over 75% of them were counted only once. Jointly, the top ten make up less than 2.5% of the sample. The sample comprised peripheral blood. Receptor source: a man between 65 and 85 years old with active COVID-19.

The rearrangement uses TRBV7-6 and TRBJ2-2; TRBD2 agrees at 16 bases. Per germline, CDR1 SGHVS and CDR2 FNYEAQ. This CDR3 is 17 amino acids long. The ends lost 5 bases at V and 6 bases at J; junction bases unmatched: 6. CDR3 nucleotide sequence: TGTGCCAGCAGCACGCCGGGACTAGCGGGAGGGCCCGGGGAGCTGTTTTTT. Amino acid sequence: CASSTPGLAGGPGELFF.

This sequence joins TRBV28 and TRBJ1-1, with TRBD1 identical over 7 bases. Germline V gives CDR1 MDHEN, CDR2 SYDVKM. The CDR3 has 15 amino acids. Germline trimming cut 1 base from V and 4 bases from J; bases unmatched to any gene: 6. The CDR3 DNA reads as TGTGCCAGCAGTTTATCGACAGGGCGCGGCACTGAAGCTTTCTTT. Its translation is CASSLSTGRGTEAFF.

This clone was recorded a few times. This chain connects TRBV4-1 to TRBJ2-3, with a tentative D call TRBD1 (6 bases). The CDR3 sequence is 17 residues long. Germline V gives CDR1 MGHRA, CDR2 YSYEKL. Trimming pared 0 bases from V and 1 base from J, leaving 14 bases between. CDR3 residues: CASSQEPTDSGTDTQYF. Here the CDR3 DNA reads TGCGCCAGCAGCCAAGAACCCACGGACAGCGGCACAGATACGCAGTATTTT.

The CDR3: CASSSPSGLAGRTGELFF. DNA of the CDR3: TGTGCCAGCAGTTCACCCTCCGGACTAGCGGGACGAACCGGGGAGCTGTTTTTT. This rearrangement joins TRBV6-2 or TRBV6-3 to TRBJ2-2; 12 nucleotides match TRBD2. The CDR3 contains 18 residues. With 4 bases clipped from V and 5 bases from J, the junction kept 11 bases outside the gene matches. The V gene's germline CDR1 is MNHEY and CDR2 SVGEGT.

The chain is built from TRBV5-6 and TRBJ2-7, with unresolved D. CDR1 is SGHDT, CDR2 YYEEEE, per germline. Trimming cost V 4 bases and J 0 bases, with 14 bases left between them. The CDR3 spans 15 residues. The CDR3 spells CASSLRPQSSYEQYF. The CDR3 nucleotides are TGTGCCAGCAGCCTCAGGCCTCAATCCTCCTACGAGCAGTACTTC.

The V and J genes are TRBV2 and TRBJ2-2, with 8 bases aligning to TRBD2. V was pared by 8 bases and J by 4 bases, with 6 bases of the junction left unmatched. There are 14 residues in the CDR3. The germline V gene encodes CDR1 SNHLY and CDR2 FYNNEI. The CDR3 sequence: CASVREGRTGELFF. In DNA, the CDR3 is TGTGCCAGCGTACGGGAGGGACGCACCGGGGAGCTGTTTTTT.

In this sample, this clone turned up many times. The chain carries TRBV7-9 and TRBJ1-1; 9 nucleotides match TRBD1. Unmatched junction bases numbered 9, after V lost 2 bases and J lost 11 bases. Germline V gene sequence: CDR1 SEHNR, CDR2 FQNEAQ (reference sequence). The CDR3 spans 14 residues. CDR3 nucleotides: TGTGCCAGCAGCTTACCAGGACAGGGGCTCAGCGCTTTCTTT. It specifies CASSLPGQGLSAFF.

Written as DNA, the CDR3 is TGTGCCTGGAGTGTACCTGGCTCCGGACAGGGTTTCACCGGGGAGCTGTTTTTT. Its protein product is CAWSVPGSGQGFTGELFF. V is TRBV30 and J is TRBJ2-2; 8 bases are shared with TRBD1. Trimming cost V 0 bases and J 4 bases; bases outside gene matches: 13. In germline, CDR1 is GTSNPN, CDR2 SVGIG (reference sequence). This CDR3 comprises 18 residues.

This clone was recorded a few times. This chain joins TRBV5-1 and TRBJ2-7; a possible D gene is TRBD2 (5 bases). Germline V gives CDR1 SGHRS, CDR2 YFSETQ. Trimming cost V 0 bases and J 4 bases, with 11 bases left between them. The CDR3 spans 14 residues. The CDR3 sequence is CASSLAGGQYEQYF. CDR3 nucleotide sequence: TGCGCCAGCAGCTTGGCCGGCGGGCAATACGAGCAGTACTTC.

V and J are TRBV11-2 and TRBJ1-1; 7 bases match TRBD1. Germline V gene data show CDR1 as SGHAT and CDR2 as FQNNGV. This CDR3 contains 17 residues. With V trimmed by 5 bases and J by 4 bases, 16 bases remained unmatched. Here the CDR3 reads CASSPMILTGTVTEAFF. DNA for the CDR3: TGTGCCAGCAGCCCCATGATCTTGACAGGGACGGTCACTGAAGCTTTCTTT.

The rearrangement uses TRBV24-1 and TRBJ2-1; TRBD1 is a possible D gene (5 bases). CDR3 length equals 15 residues. V was pared by 4 bases and J by 3 bases, with 12 bases between. In germline, CDR1 is KGHDR, CDR2 SFDVKD. The CDR3 sequence is CATSEYRSYYNEQFF. DNA for the CDR3: TGTGCCACCAGTGAATACAGGTCCTACTACAATGAGCAGTTCTTC.

The chain links TRBV9 to TRBJ2-1; TRBD1 matches at 11 bases. V shed 0 bases, J shed 8 bases, and the junction held 7 bases outside the gene matches. Germline CDR1 reads SGDLS; CDR2 reads YYNGEE. This CDR3 is 16 amino acids long. In DNA, the CDR3 is TGTGCCAGCAGCGTAGGGAAGGGACAGGGGGTTTATGAGCAGTTCTTC. This codes for CASSVGKGQGVYEQFF.

V and J are TRBV30 and TRBJ1-4, with TRBD1 identical over 10 bases. V trimming: 1 base; J trimming: 8 bases; junction bases outside the gene matches: 7. This CDR3 contains 15 residues. The germline V gene has CDR1 GTSNPN and CDR2 SVGIG (reference sequence). Here the CDR3 reads CAWSGDRGFSEKLFF. The DNA for the CDR3 is TGTGCCTGGAGTGGGGACAGGGGTTTCAGCGAAAAACTGTTTTTT.

The chain links TRBV4-3 to TRBJ2-1, with TRBD2 identical over 14 bases. The J segment lost 7 bases and the V segment lost 4 bases, leaving 6 bases of the junction unmatched. Looked up from germline, CDR1 is LGHNA and CDR2 is YSLEER. This CDR3 contains 16 residues. The CDR3 region has the DNA TGCGCCAGCAGCCCCCAGACTAGCGGGAGGGCGAATGAGCAGTTCTTC. This encodes CASSPQTSGRANEQFF.

V usage is TRBV28 and J usage is TRBJ1-4, with 7 bases matching TRBD1. V lost 5 bases to trimming and J lost 7 bases; unmatched junction nucleotides: 7. The length of the CDR3 is 14 residues. Per the germline V gene, CDR1 is MDHEN and CDR2 is SYDVKM. The CDR3 here is CASSAGGEIEKLFF. The CDR3 nucleotides read TGTGCCAGCAGTGCAGGGGGTGAGATTGAAAAACTGTTTTTT. Based on the CDR3 plus reference TRBV28 and TRBJ1-4, the full variable domain is DVKVTQSSRYLVKRTGEKVFLECVQDMDHENMFWYRQDPGLGLRLIYFSYDVKMKEKGDIPEGYSVSREKKERFSLILESASTNQTSMYLCASSAGGEIEKLFFGSGTQLSVL.

The J gene is TRBJ2-1, the V gene TRBV6-6; TRBD2 might be the D (5 bases). Germline V gene sequence: CDR1 MNHNY, CDR2 SVGAGI (reference sequence). This CDR3 is 14 amino acids long. V lost 6 bases and J lost 4, with 13 bases in between. The CDR3 reads CASSSDLLYNEQFF. In DNA form, the CDR3 reads TGTGCCAGCAGCTCGGACTTACTGTACAATGAGCAGTTCTTC.

This chain links TRBV5-8 with TRBJ2-1; 10 bases map to TRBD2. The V gene end was trimmed by 5 bases and the J gene end by 6 bases; junction bases not matched to a gene: 8. The germline gives CDR1 SGHTS, CDR2 YDEGEE. The CDR3 is 15 residues long. The CDR3 sequence: CASRKLAGLSNEQFF. The CDR3 nucleotides are TGTGCCAGCAGGAAACTAGCGGGACTCTCCAATGAGCAGTTCTTC.

The rearrangement joins TRBV18 to TRBJ2-7; the D gene is possibly TRBD1 (5 bases). The V gene lost 2 bases and the J gene lost 5 bases, with 16 bases spanning the gap. Germline CDR1 and CDR2: KGHSH and LQKENI. The CDR3 covers 15 residues. CDR3 region: CASSPEDNIQHEQYF. CDR3 coding DNA: TGTGCCAGCTCACCAGAGGACAACATCCAGCACGAGCAGTACTTC.

The chain recombines TRBV5-1 with TRBJ2-2, with 7 bases aligning to TRBD2. Trimming at V came to 0 bases and at J to 4 bases, leaving 3 bases not matched to a gene. In germline, CDR1 is SGHRS, CDR2 YFSETQ. The CDR3 is 15 amino acids. The CDR3 DNA reads TGCGCCAGCAGCTTGGAAGGGACTACCACCGGGGAGCTGTTTTTT. Its protein product is CASSLEGTTTGELFF.

The V call is TRBV5-5, the J call TRBJ2-7, with 9 bases matching TRBD1. Per germline, CDR1 SGHKS and CDR2 YYEKEE (reference sequence). The CDR3 has 16 residues. The V gene end was trimmed by 4 bases and the J gene end by 2 bases; junction bases not matched to a gene: 10. CDR3 DNA: TGTGCCAGCAGCCCTAGGGGACAGGGAGAGGCCTACGAGCAGTACTTC. Protein product: CASSPRGQGEAYEQYF.

The V and J genes are TRBV2 and TRBJ2-1, with 10 bases matching TRBD1. Germline CDR1 reads SNHLY; CDR2 reads FYNNEI. This CDR3 comprises 17 residues. After removal of 9 bases from V and 8 bases from J, the junction contained 19 bases not matched to a gene. CDR3 loop: CARRTGGGGNPQDEQFF. The DNA for the CDR3 is TGTGCCAGACGGACAGGGGGGGGCGGGAACCCTCAGGATGAGCAGTTCTTC.

This clone was detected only once. V gene TRBV4-1 combines with J gene TRBJ2-1; 10 bases line up with TRBD2. V shed 0 bases and J 14 bases; nucleotides not matched to a gene: 7. The CDR3 length is 14 residues. Germline-derived CDR1 and CDR2 are MGHRA and YSYEKL. CDR3 nucleotide sequence: TGCGCCAGCAGCCAAGAGCCTAGCGGGAGATCGGAGTTCTTC. Protein sequence: CASSQEPSGRSEFF.

In its sample, this clone was seen a few times. The DNA for the CDR3 is TGTGCCAGCAGACTAACTGGATCCACAGATACGCAGTATTTT. The encoded protein is CASRLTGSTDTQYF. The chain combines TRBV5-4 with TRBJ2-3, with D unclear. The CDR3 runs to 14 residues. V lost 5 bases, J lost 2 bases, and 12 bases lay in between. CDR1 is SGHNT, CDR2 YYREEE, per germline (reference sequence).

The chain recombines TRBV28 with TRBJ1-4, with a tentative D call TRBD1 (6 bases). Per the germline V gene, CDR1 is MDHEN and CDR2 is SYDVKM. CDR3 size: 15 residues. V was cut by 8 bases and J by 3 bases, with 16 bases left in between. CDR3 sequence reads: CASLPTGLSNEKLFF. The DNA of the CDR3 is TGTGCCAGCCTCCCAACAGGGTTGTCTAATGAAAAACTGTTTTTT. Using reference TRBV28 and TRBJ1-4 for the parts outside the CDR3, the full variable domain is DVKVTQSSRYLVKRTGEKVFLECVQDMDHENMFWYRQDPGLGLRLIYFSYDVKMKEKGDIPEGYSVSREKKERFSLILESASTNQTSMYLCASLPTGLSNEKLFFGSGTQLSVL.

The rearrangement uses TRBV19 and TRBJ1-2; no firm D call. Germline CDR1 and CDR2: LNHDA and SQIVND (reference sequence). Between the trimmed V and J ends, which lost 2 bases and 7 bases, there was a span of 14 bases. The CDR3 has 14 residues. The CDR3: CASSIRPGSLGYTF. In nucleotides, the CDR3 is TGTGCCAGTAGTATACGCCCGGGTTCCCTTGGCTACACCTTC. The whole variable domain, filled in from reference TRBV19 and TRBJ1-2, reads DGGITQSPKYLFRKEGQNVTLSCEQNLNHDAMYWYRQDPGQGLRLIYYSQIVNDFQKGDIAEGYSVSREKKESFPLTVTSAQKNPTAFYLCASSIRPGSLGYTFGSGTRLTVV.